This entry lists 7 T cell receptor beta chains sequenced from one sample in a study of patients and donors after allogeneic stem cell transplantation. Each CDR3 protein gets one entry after TCRdb re-called the RT-PCR reads with MiXCR. The sample contains some 200,000 distinct CDR3 sequences, around two fifths of which appear only once. Sequencing used blood, either unsorted or a sorted T cell fraction (not recorded which). The receptors were gathered from a human donor who was either an allogeneic HSCT recipient or a stem cell or donor lymphocyte infusion donor (not recorded which). It is not recorded whose cells these are; they may come from a transplant donor.

The chain combines TRBV28 with TRBJ1-5, with D perhaps matching TRBD1 (5 bases). This CDR3 contains 16 residues. Deletions cut 2 bases from V and 1 base from J, with 12 bases between. From germline, CDR1 is MDHEN and CDR2 SYDVKM. CDR3 DNA: TGTGCCAGCAGTTTAATGGGGGGAGGGAGCAATCAGCCCCAGCATTTT. Encoded protein: CASSLMGGGSNQPQHF.

V is TRBV6-5 and J is TRBJ1-1; D is unresolved. The germline gives CDR1 MNHEY, CDR2 SVGAGI. V dropped 6 bases and J dropped 4 bases, with 21 bases sitting between them. The CDR3 runs 16 residues. CDR3 residues: CASSPEGGEWGTEAFF. CDR3 in DNA: TGTGCCAGCAGCCCCGAAGGCGGGGAATGGGGCACTGAAGCTTTCTTT.

This clonotype came up a few times. The chain combines TRBV7-9 with TRBJ2-1; 11 bases map to TRBD1. CDR3 size: 16 residues. J lost 10 bases, V lost 1 base, and 9 bases had no gene match. The germline V gene has CDR1 SEHNR and CDR2 FQNEAQ (reference sequence). CDR3 in DNA: TGTGCCAGCAGCTTAGGAGCGGGACAGGGGGATTTCGAGCAGTTCTTC. Translating gives CASSLGAGQGDFEQFF.

The rearrangement joins TRBV12-3 or TRBV12-4 to TRBJ1-1, with D unresolved. The V end was cut by 3 bases, the J end by 11 bases, with 13 bases between. This CDR3 region has 12 residues. The CDR3 here is CASSFGPSLAFF. The DNA of the CDR3 is TGTGCCAGCAGTTTTGGACCTTCCCTCGCTTTCTTT.

A remark on this clonotype: The junction differs from germline at one of its ends, possibly a read error. V is TRBV9 and J is TRBJ1-3; D gene ambiguous. The CDR3 covers 13 residues. The V gene's germline CDR1 is SGDLS and CDR2 YYNGEE. The CDR3 DNA reads TGTGCCAGCAGCGCCCTCTCGGGAAACACCATGTATTTT. Amino acid sequence: CASSALSGNTMYF.

The chain uses TRBV4-3 and TRBJ2-7; maybe TRBD2 (6 bases). Germline V gene lookup returns CDR1 LGHNA and CDR2 YSLEER. With 0 bases removed from V and 0 bases from J, the gap between germline ends came to 15 bases. The CDR3 contains 17 residues. This CDR3 reads CASSQDPPGLDSYEQYF. CDR3 coding DNA: TGCGCCAGCAGCCAAGATCCTCCGGGACTTGACTCCTACGAGCAGTACTTC.

The rearrangement uses TRBV3-1 and TRBJ2-1, with 9 bases fitting TRBD2. The trim removed 4 bases at V and 4 bases at J, leaving 5 bases unmatched. Germline CDR1 is LGHDT and CDR2 is YNNKEL (reference sequence). This CDR3 has 15 amino acids. The CDR3 DNA reads TGTGCCAGCAGCCGAAGCGGGAGGCTATACAATGAGCAGTTCTTC. Encoded protein: CASSRSGRLYNEQFF.